The 12 T cell receptor beta chains reported below all come from one sample, sequenced in a study of cytomegalovirus exposure and HLA in healthy donors. Researchers ran the PCR with 60 Vbeta and 13 Jbeta primers. TCRdb's table, derived via immunoSEQ multiplex PCR, lists solely in-frame clones and lacks some. The sample carries 60,000 or so clones, 77% recorded once. Sample: PBMCs. These receptors came from a woman aged 40 to 50 in good health and CMV-seropositive.

This clone occurred a few times. V gene TRBV30 combines with J gene TRBJ1-2; D gene unclear. This CDR3 has 13 amino acids. V was trimmed by 0 bases and J by 4 bases, leaving 9 bases between them. Germline V gene sequence: CDR1 GTSNPN, CDR2 SVGIG (reference sequence). The CDR3, as DNA: TGTGCCTGGAGTGTATCCAGGTCCTATGGCTACACCTTC. Translation gives CAWSVSRSYGYTF. Combining the CDR3 with reference TRBV30 and TRBJ1-2 gives the whole variable domain SQTIHQWPATLVQPVGSPLSLECTVEGTSNPNLYWYRQAAGRGLQLLFYSVGIGQISSEVPQNLSASRPQDRQFILSSKKLLLSDSGFYLCAWSVSRSYGYTFGSGTRLTVV.

This chain joins TRBV6-6 and TRBJ2-5, with D possibly matching TRBD1 (6 bases). V lost 8 bases and J lost 6, with 13 bases in between. The CDR3 is made up of 12 amino acids. The germline V gene has CDR1 MNHNY and CDR2 SVGAGI (reference sequence). As DNA, the CDR3 is TGTGCCAGCGACGACAGGAGCCAGACCCAGTACTTC. This sequence encodes CASDDRSQTQYF.

V and J are TRBV11-2 and TRBJ2-2; TRBD1 is a possible D gene (6 bases). Deletions cut 6 bases from V and 6 bases from J, with 20 bases between. Germline values: CDR1 SGHAT, CDR2 FQNNGV. The CDR3 is 16 amino acids. The CDR3 bases are TGTGCCAGCAGGGTACTTACAGGGTTTGGGGCCGGGGAGCTGTTTTTT. Amino acid sequence: CASRVLTGFGAGELFF.

The J gene is TRBJ2-5, the V gene TRBV2; D might be TRBD1 (5 bases). CDR3 length equals 14 residues. Germline CDR1 reads SNHLY; CDR2 reads FYNNEI. Trimming stripped 2 bases from V and 2 bases from J, with 9 bases between. The CDR3: CASSEKAGQETQYF. The DNA of the CDR3 is TGTGCCAGCAGTGAAAAGGCAGGGCAAGAGACCCAGTACTTC.

The chain employs TRBV27 and TRBJ1-2, with a possible D match to TRBD1 (5 bases). The V gene's germline CDR1 is MNHEY and CDR2 SMNVEV (reference sequence). The V gene lost 0 bases and the J gene lost 4 bases, with 9 bases spanning the gap. This CDR3 has 14 residues. The CDR3 nucleotides read TGTGCCAGCAGTTTATCAGGGGCAGGCTATGGCTACACCTTC. This translates into CASSLSGAGYGYTF.

The CDR3 DNA follows: TGTGCCAGCAGCTTCGTGGGGGCTGACTATAATTCACCCCTCCACTTT. Translation: CASSFVGADYNSPLHF. The chain links TRBV7-2 to TRBJ1-6; perhaps TRBD1 as D (6 bases). CDR3 size: 16 residues. The V gene lost 3 bases and the J gene lost 3 bases, with 12 bases spanning the gap. The germline CDR1 and CDR2 sequences are SGHTA and FQGNSA.

V is TRBV5-1 and J is TRBJ2-3; the match to TRBD2 covers 8 bases. J was trimmed by 4 bases and V by 2 bases; bases with no gene match: 15. The CDR3 has 18 residues. The V gene's germline CDR1 is SGHRS and CDR2 YFSETQ. CDR3 bases: TGCGCCAGCAGCTTACCCAGCGGGGGCAAGGTTACTGCAGATACGCAGTATTTT. Encoded protein: CASSLPSGGKVTADTQYF.

This clone was seen once. The chain links TRBV5-8 to TRBJ2-7, with a possible D match to TRBD1 (8 bases). V shed 4 bases and J shed 3 bases, with 14 bases lying between them. Germline V gene sequence: CDR1 SGHTS, CDR2 YDEGEE. This CDR3 contains 14 residues. CDR3 sequence (DNA): TGTGCCAGCAGCGGGGGGGACAGGCGCTACGAGCAGTACTTC. The encoded protein is CASSGGDRRYEQYF.

Remarks on this clone: Other nucleotide sequences in the sample specify the same CDR3. This chain connects TRBV7-2 to TRBJ1-5; D is undetermined. Trimming stripped 1 base from V and 0 bases from J, with 7 bases between. Germline V gene data show CDR1 as SGHTA and CDR2 as FQGNSA. The length of the CDR3 is 15 residues. The CDR3 loop is CASSLDFYSNQPQHF. The CDR3 bases are TGTGCCAGCAGCTTAGACTTTTATAGCAATCAGCCCCAGCATTTT.

The chain is built from TRBV10-2 and TRBJ2-5, with 7 bases lining up with TRBD2. From germline, CDR1 is WSHSY and CDR2 SAAADI. V was clipped by 9 bases and J by 4 bases; unmatched bases: 5. The CDR3 totals 12 residues. The CDR3 nucleotides read TGCGCCAGTAGGGGAGGGGCAGAGACCCAGTACTTC. Its translation is CASRGGAETQYF.

The V and J genes are TRBV30 and TRBJ2-5, with D possibly matching TRBD1 (6 bases). The CDR3 extends over 15 amino acids. Looked up from germline, CDR1 is GTSNPN and CDR2 is SVGIG (reference sequence). Trimming removed 3 bases at V and 5 bases at J, with 19 bases between. The DNA of the CDR3 is TGTGCCTGGAGCGGATCCGGGACAACGACGGAGACCCAGTACTTC. This gives the protein CAWSGSGTTTETQYF.

The chain uses TRBV5-1 and TRBJ2-1; perhaps TRBD1 as D (5 bases). In germline, CDR1 is SGHRS, CDR2 YFSETQ. V was pared by 0 bases and J by 7 bases, with 11 bases between. The CDR3 length is 14 residues. DNA for the CDR3: TGCGCCAGCAGCTTGGGGGGTAGACAGAATGAGCAGTTCTTC. Amino acids: CASSLGGRQNEQFF.